The sample holds many counts of the clone carrying this T cell receptor beta chain. Its antigen is not identified. The germline V gene has CDR1 WSHSY and CDR2 SAAADI. V was clipped by 4 bases and J by 3 bases, with 4 bases between them. The CDR3 is made up of 11 amino acids. In making TCR cDNA, 5'RACE template switching added a universal primer site and UMIs to it. TCRdb reanalysed the 5' RACE reads using MiXCR and keeps one entry per CDR3 protein. The table lists 150,000 to 200,000 distinct CDR3 sequences, 11% of them singletons, with 30% to 45% in the top ten. The sample originates from a study of T cells after yellow fever vaccination. Study-level findings and limits: Reappearance after the booster was observed for most primary-vaccination clones (more than 95% CD4, about 90% CD8).

The source was CD8+ T cells sorted from PBMCs, collected 15 days after the yellow fever booster vaccination. The chain has TRBV10-2 and TRBJ2-7; D gene ambiguous. This receptor was identified in a man aged 18 to 30 who received the YFV17D yellow fever vaccine. The CDR3 spells CASSVSYEQYF. The CDR3 DNA reads TGCGCCAGCAGTGTAAGCTACGAGCAGTACTTC.